This paragraph covers one T cell receptor beta chain sequence. This entry belongs to a study of blood T cell repertoires in COVID-19. Study background: Samples came from the United States, Italy and Spain, spanning acute and convalescent COVID-19. T cells, B-cell-depleted T cells, or PBMCs provided the cDNA or gDNA that served as material.

The data were produced by immunoSEQ multiplex PCR, yet TCRdb's version contains in-frame clones alone and is incomplete. The sample yields 200,000 to 300,000 clones, 84% seen once. Germline V gene data show CDR1 as SGHTA and CDR2 as FQGTGA. This CDR3 region has 13 residues. Trimming removed 5 bases from V and 2 bases from J, with 9 bases in between. What was sequenced was peripheral blood. This sequence joins TRBV7-3 and TRBJ2-5; maybe TRBD1 (5 bases). This receptor was identified in a man aged 55-75 years with acute or convalescent COVID-19. CDR3 in amino acids: CASSRDRQETQYF. Here the CDR3 DNA reads TGTGCCAGCAGCCGTGACAGACAAGAGACCCAGTACTTC.